Below, 9 T cell receptor beta chains from the same sample are listed, as sequenced in a study of shared clonotypes between healthy human individuals. The repertoire was sequenced with immunoSEQ multiplex PCR; TCRdb's copy has only in-frame clones and lacks some. The sample has 2 million to 2.5 million clones, around 90% seen once. The sequenced material came from naive CD4+ T cells from PBMCs. The subset here: CD45RA+ positively selected. All receptors come from a man younger than 35 in good health. Some clones in this sample may be carry-over from other donors' samples.

The chain joins TRBV9 to TRBJ2-5; the match to TRBD2 covers 13 bases. The CDR3 has 19 amino acids. CDR1 and CDR2 (germline): SGDLS, YYNGEE. Trimming cost V 3 bases and J 3 bases; bases outside gene matches: 14. CDR3 DNA: TGTGCCAGCAGCGCCCCGGGGGACAGGACTAGCGGGAGAGAAGAGACCCAGTACTTC. This encodes CASSAPGDRTSGREETQYF.

The chain has TRBV6-1 and TRBJ1-1; D is undetermined. The CDR3 is 13 residues long. The V end lost 6 bases, the J end lost 1 base, and 9 bases lay between the germline ends. Germline V gene lookup returns CDR1 MNHNS and CDR2 SASEGT. This CDR3 reads CASSAAWNTEAFF. CDR3 DNA: TGTGCCAGCAGCGCGGCGTGGAACACTGAAGCTTTCTTT.

A word on this clone: The sample contains more than one DNA sequence encoding this CDR3. The chain combines TRBV5-1 with TRBJ2-6, with D possibly matching TRBD2 (5 bases). V lost 3 bases and J 4 bases, leaving 8 bases between the germline ends. CDR1 and CDR2 (germline): SGHRS, YFSETQ. CDR3 size: 14 residues. Here the CDR3 reads CASSSGSGANVLTF. CDR3 in DNA: TGCGCCAGCAGCTCGGGATCGGGGGCCAACGTCCTGACTTTC.

In its sample, this clone was seen once. The chain couples TRBV28 to TRBJ1-5; D unclear. This CDR3 has 15 residues. The V and J ends lost 5 bases and 4 bases respectively, with 15 bases between them. The germline V gene has CDR1 MDHEN and CDR2 SYDVKM. Written as DNA, the CDR3 is TGTGCCAGCAGTCCCGGAAGCGCGGGGAATCAGCCCCAGCATTTT. As protein: CASSPGSAGNQPQHF. The complete variable domain, with remaining parts taken from reference TRBV28 and TRBJ1-5, reads DVKVTQSSRYLVKRTGEKVFLECVQDMDHENMFWYRQDPGLGLRLIYFSYDVKMKEKGDIPEGYSVSREKKERFSLILESASTNQTSMYLCASSPGSAGNQPQHFGDGTRLSIL.

The chain uses TRBV23-1 and TRBJ2-7; the match to TRBD1 covers 8 bases. TRBV23-1 is an open reading frame, and its role is uncertain. The CDR3 contains 15 residues. J lost 1 base, V lost 0 bases, and 2 bases had no gene match. Here the CDR3 reads CASSQSWDRSYEQYF. Here the CDR3 DNA reads TGCGCCAGCAGTCAATCCTGGGACAGGTCCTACGAGCAGTACTTC.

J is TRBJ1-5 and V is TRBV7-8; 7 nucleotides align to TRBD1. The germline gives CDR1 SGHVS, CDR2 FQNEAQ. The CDR3 consists of 15 residues. J gave up 4 bases and V 8 bases, and 11 bases lay outside the gene matches. CDR3 bases: TGTGCCAGCGTACAGGGGAGATTTGGGAATCAGCCCCAGCATTTT. Its translation is CASVQGRFGNQPQHF.

The gene calls are TRBV6-5 and TRBJ2-3; perhaps TRBD2 as D (6 bases). The CDR3 has 14 residues. The ends were cut back, 6 bases at V and 3 bases at J, with 13 bases in the middle. The germline CDR1 and CDR2 sequences are MNHEY and SVGAGI. CDR3 protein: CASSGGWGTDTQYF. CDR3 DNA: TGTGCCAGCAGCGGGGGATGGGGGACAGATACGCAGTATTTT.

This clone was seen only once. V usage is TRBV19 and J usage is TRBJ1-4; D uncertain. The CDR3 length is 13 residues. The germline V gene has CDR1 LNHDA and CDR2 SQIVND (reference sequence). V was trimmed by 11 bases and J by 0 bases, leaving 10 bases between them. Here the CDR3 reads CALRSATNEKLFF. CDR3 sequence (DNA): TGTGCCCTTCGTTCTGCAACTAATGAAAAACTGTTTTTT.

The chain joins TRBV28 to TRBJ2-2; TRBD1 matches 9 bases. The CDR3 has 15 amino acids. Germline V gene sequence: CDR1 MDHEN, CDR2 SYDVKM. The trim removed 5 bases at V and 3 bases at J, leaving 4 bases unmatched. The CDR3 sequence: CASSVQGAYTGELFF. The CDR3 region has the DNA TGTGCCAGCAGTGTACAGGGGGCGTACACCGGGGAGCTGTTTTTT.